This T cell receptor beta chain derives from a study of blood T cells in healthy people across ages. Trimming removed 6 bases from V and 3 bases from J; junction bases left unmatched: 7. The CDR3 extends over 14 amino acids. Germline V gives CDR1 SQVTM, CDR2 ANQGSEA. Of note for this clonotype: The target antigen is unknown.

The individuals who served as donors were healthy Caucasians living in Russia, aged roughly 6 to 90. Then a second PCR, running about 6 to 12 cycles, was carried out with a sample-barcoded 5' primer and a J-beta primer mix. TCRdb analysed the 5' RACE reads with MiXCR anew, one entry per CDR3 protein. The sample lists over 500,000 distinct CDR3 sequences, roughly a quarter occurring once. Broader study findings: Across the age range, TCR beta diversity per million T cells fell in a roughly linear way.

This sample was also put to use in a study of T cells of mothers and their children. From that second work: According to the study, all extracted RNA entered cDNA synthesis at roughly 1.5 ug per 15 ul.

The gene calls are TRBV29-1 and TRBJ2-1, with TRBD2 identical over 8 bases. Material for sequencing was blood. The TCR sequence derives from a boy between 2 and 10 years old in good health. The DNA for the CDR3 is TGCAGCGTCCAAGCGGGAGAGGGCTACAATGAGCAGTTCTTC. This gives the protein CSVQAGEGYNEQFF.